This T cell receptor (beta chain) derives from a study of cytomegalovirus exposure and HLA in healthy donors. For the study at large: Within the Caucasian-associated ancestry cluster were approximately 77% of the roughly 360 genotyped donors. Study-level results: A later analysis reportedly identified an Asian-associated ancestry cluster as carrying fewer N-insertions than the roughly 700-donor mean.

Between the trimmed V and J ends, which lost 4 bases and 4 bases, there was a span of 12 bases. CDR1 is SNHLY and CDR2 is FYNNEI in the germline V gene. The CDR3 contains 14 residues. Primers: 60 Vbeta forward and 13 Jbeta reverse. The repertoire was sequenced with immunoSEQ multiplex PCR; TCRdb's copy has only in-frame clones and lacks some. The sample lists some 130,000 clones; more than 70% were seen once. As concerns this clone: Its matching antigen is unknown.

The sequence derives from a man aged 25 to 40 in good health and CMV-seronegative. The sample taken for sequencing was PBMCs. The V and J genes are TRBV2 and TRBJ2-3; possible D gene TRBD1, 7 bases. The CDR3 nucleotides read TGTGCCAGCAGTGGCCAGGGGGAGGCAGATACGCAGTATTTT. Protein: CASSGQGEADTQYF.